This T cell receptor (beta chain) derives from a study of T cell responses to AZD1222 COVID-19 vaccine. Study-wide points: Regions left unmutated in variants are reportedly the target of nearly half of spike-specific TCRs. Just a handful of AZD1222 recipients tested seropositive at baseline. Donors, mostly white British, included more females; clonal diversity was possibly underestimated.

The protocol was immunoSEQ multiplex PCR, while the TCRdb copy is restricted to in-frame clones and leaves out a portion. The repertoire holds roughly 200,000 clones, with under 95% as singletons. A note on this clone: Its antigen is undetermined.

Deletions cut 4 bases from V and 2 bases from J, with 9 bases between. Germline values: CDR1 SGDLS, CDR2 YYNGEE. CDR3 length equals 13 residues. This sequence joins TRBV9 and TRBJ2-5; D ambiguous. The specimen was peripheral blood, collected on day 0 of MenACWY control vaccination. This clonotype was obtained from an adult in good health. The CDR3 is CASSRAVQETQYF. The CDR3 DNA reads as TGTGCCAGCAGCCGGGCAGTACAAGAGACCCAGTACTTC.